What follows are 24 T cell receptor beta chains derived from one specimen sequenced in a study of response to subunit inactivated influenza vaccine. Each CDR3 protein gets one entry after TCRdb re-called the RT-PCR reads with MiXCR. The sample lists around 480,000 distinct CDR3 sequences; about a tenth were seen once. The sequenced sample was PBMCs from blood, obtained more than 35 days after vaccination. All receptors come from a middle-aged man who received an inactivated influenza vaccine.

The table lists this clonotype with many counts. The chain is built from TRBV4-1 and TRBJ2-7, with a possible D match to TRBD2 (5 bases). Trimming took 3 bases from V and 1 from J, leaving 10 bases between them. Germline V gene data show CDR1 as MGHRA and CDR2 as YSYEKL. This CDR3 region has 14 residues. This chain's CDR3 is CASSQIGMSYEQYF. The CDR3, as DNA: TGCGCCAGCAGCCAGATCGGGATGTCCTACGAGCAGTACTTC.

This clonotype came up many times. The V gene is TRBV20-1, the J gene TRBJ1-6; 8 nucleotides line up with TRBD1. CDR1 DFQATT and CDR2 SNEGSKA come from the germline V gene (reference sequence). CDR3 length equals 14 residues. J lost 3 bases, V lost 3 bases, and 1 base had no gene match. This CDR3 reads CSASGTGYNSPLHF. The CDR3 coding sequence is TGCAGTGCTAGCGGGACAGGCTATAATTCACCCCTCCACTTT.

The chain uses TRBV11-2 and TRBJ2-1; 8 nucleotides match TRBD1. This CDR3 is built from 19 residues. Trimming cost V 1 base and J 4 bases; bases outside gene matches: 15. Germline CDR1 SGHAT, CDR2 FQNNGV. CDR3 amino acids: CASSLGRSRGTGVYNEQFF. DNA for the CDR3: TGTGCCAGCAGCTTAGGCCGATCTCGGGGGACAGGTGTTTACAATGAGCAGTTCTTC. The variable domain in full, completed from reference TRBV11-2 and TRBJ2-1, reads EAGVAQSPRYKIIEKRQSVAFWCNPISGHATLYWYQQILGQGPKLLIQFQNNGVVDDSQLPKDRFSAERLKGVDSTLKIQPAKLEDSAVYLCASSLGRSRGTGVYNEQFFGPGTRLTVL.

This clonotype was counted ten times or more. The chain combines TRBV20-1 with TRBJ2-5; D perhaps matches TRBD2 (5 bases). V lost 0 bases to trimming and J lost 3 bases, with 14 bases between them. CDR3 length: 15 amino acids. The germline V gene encodes CDR1 DFQATT and CDR2 SNEGSKA (reference sequence). CDR3 nucleotide sequence: TGCAGTGCTAGAGATGCCCAGCGGAGAAAAGAGACCCAGTACTTC. It specifies CSARDAQRRKETQYF.

The chain links TRBV12-3 or TRBV12-4 to TRBJ2-5; 7 nucleotides match TRBD1. Trimming removed 4 bases from V and 1 base from J; junction bases left unmatched: 6. The CDR3 runs 15 residues. The CDR3 sequence: CASSWDRSLQETQYF. Written as DNA, the CDR3 is TGTGCCAGCAGTTGGGACAGAAGCCTCCAAGAGACCCAGTACTTC.

Remarks on this clonotype: A much larger clonotype is one base distant, so this may be a read error. The chain uses TRBV9 and TRBJ2-1; 9 nucleotides align to TRBD2. This CDR3 is built from 15 residues. From germline, CDR1 is SGDLS and CDR2 YYNGEE. V shed 3 bases and J 0 bases; nucleotides not matched to a gene: 1. The CDR3 DNA is TGTGCCAGCAGCGATAGCGGGAGCTCCTACAATGAGCAGTTCTTC. It yields the protein CASSDSGSSYNEQFF.

The chain carries TRBV12-3 or TRBV12-4 and TRBJ1-5; D not resolved. V gave up 3 bases and J gave up 5 bases, with 11 bases separating them. This CDR3 spans 14 amino acids. The CDR3 bases are TGTGCCAGCAGTTTGGGTGCGGGGTATCAGCCCCAGCATTTT. Protein: CASSLGAGYQPQHF.

This clonotype showed up just a few times. This rearrangement joins TRBV19 to TRBJ1-6; 7 nucleotides line up with TRBD1. Per germline, CDR1 LNHDA and CDR2 SQIVND (reference sequence). V shed 6 bases and J 9 bases; nucleotides not matched to a gene: 8. The length of the CDR3 is 14 residues. In DNA form, the CDR3 reads TGTGCCAGTAGGAGGGACAGATCCCTTTCACCCCTCCACTTT. Its translation is CASRRDRSLSPLHF.

The rearrangement joins TRBV20-1 to TRBJ2-1; perhaps TRBD2 as D (5 bases). The CDR3 has 13 amino acids. V lost 5 bases to trimming and J lost 5 bases, with 13 bases between them. Germline CDR1 and CDR2: DFQATT and SNEGSKA (reference sequence). CDR3 DNA sequence: TGCAGTGCTGTGGCCAGCGGTAACAATGAGCAGTTCTTC. This codes for CSAVASGNNEQFF.

This clonotype has a count of ten or more. The chain combines TRBV29-1 with TRBJ2-3; 13 bases are a match to TRBD2. This CDR3 region has 16 residues. From germline, CDR1 is SQVTM and CDR2 ANQGSEA. J lost 1 base, V lost 7 bases, and 8 bases had no gene match. The CDR3 loop reads CSAQAGLAGRTDTQYF. CDR3 coding DNA: TGCAGCGCTCAGGCGGGACTAGCGGGACGCACAGATACGCAGTATTTT.

This clonotype has more than one count but fewer than ten. The rearrangement joins TRBV7-9 to TRBJ1-2, with a weak D call TRBD1 (6 bases). The CDR3 is 15 residues long. Per the germline V gene, CDR1 is SEHNR and CDR2 is FQNEAQ (reference sequence). With 4 bases removed from V and 2 bases from J, the gap between germline ends came to 14 bases. CDR3 protein: CASSSGGQENYGYTF. CDR3 bases: TGTGCCAGCAGCTCCGGGGGGCAGGAAAACTATGGCTACACCTTC. Supplemented by reference TRBV7-9 and TRBJ1-2, the full variable domain reads DTGVSQNPRHKITKRGQNVTFRCDPISEHNRLYWYRQTLGQGPEFLTYFQNEAQLEKSRLLSDRFSAERPKGSFSTLEIQRTEQGDSAMYLCASSSGGQENYGYTFGSGTRLTVV.

The rearrangement links TRBV9 to TRBJ2-7, with D perhaps matching TRBD1 or TRBD2 (5 bases each). CDR1 is SGDLS and CDR2 is YYNGEE in the germline V gene. V shed 3 bases and J shed 2 bases, with 15 bases lying between them. CDR3 length: 15 amino acids. The chain's CDR3 is CASSASSGTTYEQYF. The CDR3 DNA is TGTGCCAGCAGCGCGTCGTCCGGGACCACCTACGAGCAGTACTTC.

In this sample, this clonotype turned up many times. The chain joins TRBV5-6 to TRBJ2-2; weak D call: TRBD1 (6 bases). V lost 0 bases and J 1 base, leaving 7 bases between the germline ends. The CDR3 has 15 amino acids. Germline CDR1 reads SGHDT; CDR2 reads YYEEEE. CDR3 sequence reads: CASSLATGNTGELFF. CDR3 nucleotide sequence: TGTGCCAGCAGCTTGGCGACAGGGAACACCGGGGAGCTGTTTTTT. The entire variable domain, with the rest obtained from reference TRBV5-6 and TRBJ2-2, is as follows: DAGVTQSPTHLIKTRGQQVTLRCSPKSGHDTVSWYQQALGQGPQFIFQYYEEEERQRGNFPDRFSGHQFPNYSSELNVNALLLGDSALYLCASSLATGNTGELFFGEGSRLTVL.

This chain links TRBV4-2 with TRBJ1-5; D is perhaps TRBD1 (6 bases). The CDR3 is 15 residues long. V dropped 4 bases and J dropped 1 base, with 11 bases sitting between them. Germline assignment: CDR1 LGHNA and CDR2 YNFKEQ. CDR3 nucleotide sequence: TGTGCCAGCAGCCGGGGGGGCGGAAGCAATCAGCCCCAGCATTTT. This sequence encodes CASSRGGGSNQPQHF.

This rearrangement joins TRBV7-8 to TRBJ2-7; D is uncertain. V lost 0 bases and J lost 2, with 11 bases in between. The CDR3 has 15 residues. CDR1 is SGHVS, CDR2 FQNEAQ, per germline. DNA of the CDR3: TGTGCCAGCAGCTTAGCGCGGCAGTCTACCTACGAGCAGTACTTC. This sequence encodes CASSLARQSTYEQYF.

This clonotype was picked up a small number of times. This chain uses TRBV7-9 with TRBJ2-7, with 9 bases fitting TRBD1. The V segment lost 6 bases and the J segment 2 bases; nucleotides outside the gene matches: 8. The germline V gene has CDR1 SEHNR and CDR2 FQNEAQ (reference sequence). The CDR3 is 15 amino acids. CDR3 sequence (DNA): TGTGCCAGCAGGGAGTCTGGACAGGGGACCTACGAGCAGTACTTC. Residues: CASRESGQGTYEQYF.

This chain joins TRBV20-1 and TRBJ2-3, with 11 bases matching TRBD1. This CDR3 contains 14 residues. Per germline, CDR1 DFQATT and CDR2 SNEGSKA (reference sequence). The V segment lost 6 bases and the J segment 7 bases; nucleotides outside the gene matches: 9. DNA for the CDR3: TGCAGTGCCATCGGACAGGGGGCGTTTAATACGCAGTATTTT. Its translation is CSAIGQGAFNTQYF.

This chain links TRBV5-1 with TRBJ2-3, with D possibly being TRBD2 (6 bases). Trimming stripped 4 bases from V and 3 bases from J, with 15 bases between. The CDR3 runs 15 residues. Germline V lookup: CDR1 SGHRS, CDR2 YFSETQ. CDR3: CASSPGGSRTDTQYF. The CDR3 DNA reads as TGCGCCAGCAGCCCTGGAGGGTCCCGGACAGATACGCAGTATTTT.

The gene calls are TRBV20-1 and TRBJ2-3; D is unresolved. From germline, CDR1 is DFQATT and CDR2 SNEGSKA (reference sequence). V lost 8 bases and J 2 bases, leaving 17 bases between the germline ends. The CDR3 is 14 amino acids. Here the CDR3 reads CSPSVAVPTDTQYF. Written as DNA, the CDR3 is TGCAGTCCCAGCGTGGCAGTTCCCACAGATACGCAGTATTTT.

This clonotype was detected a few times. V usage is TRBV4-3 and J usage is TRBJ2-1, with D possibly being TRBD1 or TRBD2 (5 bases each). Trimming cost V 4 bases and J 6 bases, with 16 bases left between them. The CDR3 is 15 amino acids. Germline lookup yields CDR1 LGHNA and CDR2 YSLEER. CDR3 sequence (DNA): TGCGCCAGCAGCCTACTCCGAGACAGCGGCAATGAGCAGTTCTTC. This translates into CASSLLRDSGNEQFF.

At least ten counts were recorded for this clonotype. The V call is TRBV12-3 or TRBV12-4, the J call TRBJ2-7, with 13 bases lining up with TRBD2. The V segment lost 5 bases and the J segment 6 bases; nucleotides outside the gene matches: 4. This CDR3 spans 14 amino acids. The CDR3 DNA reads TGTGCCAGCAGTCCCGGGACTAGCGGGACCGAGCAGTACTTC. Its translation is CASSPGTSGTEQYF.

In its sample, this clonotype was seen many times. J is TRBJ2-7 and V is TRBV6-1; 12 nucleotides line up with TRBD2. The CDR3 spans 13 residues. Germline values: CDR1 MNHNS, CDR2 SASEGT. J lost 5 bases, V lost 9 bases, and 5 bases had no gene match. Here the CDR3 DNA reads TGTGCCAGTCAGACTAGCGGGAGAAACGAGCAGTACTTC. It codes for CASQTSGRNEQYF.

This clonotype came up a few times. This chain uses TRBV6-4 with TRBJ2-3; D could derive from TRBD1 or TRBD2 (6 bases each). Germline assignment: CDR1 MRHNA and CDR2 SNTAGT. V lost 6 bases, J lost 1 base, and 14 bases lay in between. The CDR3 loop spans 15 amino acids. The CDR3 region has the DNA TGTGCCAGCAGGAGGGAGGCAGGGGGCACAGATACGCAGTATTTT. It yields the protein CASRREAGGTDTQYF.

This chain uses TRBV10-3 with TRBJ2-3; 7 bases fit TRBD2. CDR3 length: 16 amino acids. V lost 0 bases, J lost 2 bases, and 5 bases stayed unmatched. The germline V gene encodes CDR1 ENHRY and CDR2 SYGVKD. In DNA, the CDR3 is TGTGCCATCAGTGAGTCGAGCAGCGGGATCACAGATACGCAGTATTTT. This codes for CAISESSSGITDTQYF.